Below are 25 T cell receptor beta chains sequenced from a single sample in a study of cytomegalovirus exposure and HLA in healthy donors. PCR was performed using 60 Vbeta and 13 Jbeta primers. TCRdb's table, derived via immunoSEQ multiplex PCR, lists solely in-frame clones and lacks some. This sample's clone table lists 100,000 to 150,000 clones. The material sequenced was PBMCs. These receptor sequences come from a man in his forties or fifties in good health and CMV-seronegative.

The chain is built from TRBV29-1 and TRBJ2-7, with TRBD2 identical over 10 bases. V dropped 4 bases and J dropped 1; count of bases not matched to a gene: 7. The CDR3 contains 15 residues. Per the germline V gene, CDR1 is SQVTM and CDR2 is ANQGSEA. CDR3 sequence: CSVVSGLAPSYEQYF. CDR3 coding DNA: TGCAGCGTTGTCTCGGGACTAGCGCCATCCTACGAGCAGTACTTC.

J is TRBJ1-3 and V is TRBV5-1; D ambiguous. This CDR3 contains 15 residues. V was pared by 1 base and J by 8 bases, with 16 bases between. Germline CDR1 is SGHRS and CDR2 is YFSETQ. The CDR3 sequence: CASSLYLGVQDTIYF. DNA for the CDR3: TGCGCCAGCAGCTTGTATTTGGGAGTTCAGGACACCATATATTTT. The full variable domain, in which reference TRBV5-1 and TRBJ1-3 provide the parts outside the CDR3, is KAGVTQTPRYLIKTRGQQVTLSCSPISGHRSVSWYQQTPGQGLQFLFEYFSETQRNKGNFPGRFSGRQFSNSRSEMNVSTLELGDSALYLCASSLYLGVQDTIYFGEGSWLTVV.

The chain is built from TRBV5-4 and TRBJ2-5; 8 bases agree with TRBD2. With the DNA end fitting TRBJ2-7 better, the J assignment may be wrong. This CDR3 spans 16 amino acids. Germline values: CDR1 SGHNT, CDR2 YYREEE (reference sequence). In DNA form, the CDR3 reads TGTGCCAGCAGCGCCCTCCCTAGCGGGTTTTCCTACGAGCAGTACTTC. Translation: CASSALPSGFSYEQYF.

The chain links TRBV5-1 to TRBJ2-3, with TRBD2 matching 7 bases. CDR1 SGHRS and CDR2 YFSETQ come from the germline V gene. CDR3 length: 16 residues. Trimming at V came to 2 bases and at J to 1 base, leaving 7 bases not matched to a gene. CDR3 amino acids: CASSFARLAGTDTQYF. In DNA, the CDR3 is TGCGCCAGCAGCTTTGCCAGGCTAGCGGGCACAGATACGCAGTATTTT.

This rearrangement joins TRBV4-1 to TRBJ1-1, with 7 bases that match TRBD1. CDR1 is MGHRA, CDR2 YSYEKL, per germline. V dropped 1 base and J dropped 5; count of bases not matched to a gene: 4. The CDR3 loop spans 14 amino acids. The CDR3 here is CASSQAGGGTEAFF. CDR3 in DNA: TGCGCCAGCAGCCAAGCAGGGGGTGGGACTGAAGCTTTCTTT.

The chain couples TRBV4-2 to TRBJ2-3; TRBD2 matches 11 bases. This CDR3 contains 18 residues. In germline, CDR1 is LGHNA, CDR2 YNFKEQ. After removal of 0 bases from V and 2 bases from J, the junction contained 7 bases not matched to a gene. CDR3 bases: TGTGCCAGCAGCCAAGATCAAACTAGCGGGAGCTACACAGATACGCAGTATTTT. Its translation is CASSQDQTSGSYTDTQYF.

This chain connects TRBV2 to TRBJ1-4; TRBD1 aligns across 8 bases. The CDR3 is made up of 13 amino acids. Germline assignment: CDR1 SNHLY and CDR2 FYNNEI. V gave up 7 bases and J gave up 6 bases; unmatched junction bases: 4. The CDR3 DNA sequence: TGTGCCAGCACTCAGGGGGCTTATGAAAAACTGTTTTTT. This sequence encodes CASTQGAYEKLFF. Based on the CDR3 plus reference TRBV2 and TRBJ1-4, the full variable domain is EPEVTQTPSHQVTQMGQEVILRCVPISNHLYFYWYRQILGQKVEFLVSFYNNEISEKSEIFDDQFSVERPDGSNFTLKIRSTKLEDSAMYFCASTQGAYEKLFFGSGTQLSVL.

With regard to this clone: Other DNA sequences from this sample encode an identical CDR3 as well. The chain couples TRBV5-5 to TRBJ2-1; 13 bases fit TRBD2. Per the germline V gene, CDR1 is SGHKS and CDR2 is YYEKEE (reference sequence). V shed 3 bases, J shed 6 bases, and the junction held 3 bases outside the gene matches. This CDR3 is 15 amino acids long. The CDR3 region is CASSSGTSGANEQFF. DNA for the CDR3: TGTGCCAGCAGCTCCGGGACTAGCGGGGCCAATGAGCAGTTCTTC.

CDR3 loop: CASRQGAGYEQYF. Here the CDR3 DNA reads TGTGCCAGCAGACAGGGGGCGGGCTACGAGCAGTACTTC. The chain joins TRBV27 to TRBJ2-7, with 9 bases matching TRBD1. Germline values: CDR1 MNHEY, CDR2 SMNVEV (reference sequence). The V gene end was trimmed by 6 bases and the J gene end by 3 bases; junction bases not matched to a gene: 3. The CDR3 contains 13 residues.

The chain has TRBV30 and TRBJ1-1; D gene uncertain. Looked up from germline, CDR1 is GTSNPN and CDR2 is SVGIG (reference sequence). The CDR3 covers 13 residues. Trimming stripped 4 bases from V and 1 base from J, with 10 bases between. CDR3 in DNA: TGTGCCTGGAAAGACACAAAGAACACTGAAGCTTTCTTT. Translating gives CAWKDTKNTEAFF.

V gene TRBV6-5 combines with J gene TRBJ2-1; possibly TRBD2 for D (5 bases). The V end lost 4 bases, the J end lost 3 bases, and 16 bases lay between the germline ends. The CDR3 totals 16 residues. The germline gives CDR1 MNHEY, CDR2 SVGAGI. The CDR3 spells CASSSGRASFYNEQFF. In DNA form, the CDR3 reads TGTGCCAGCAGTTCCGGCCGGGCTAGCTTCTACAATGAGCAGTTCTTC.

The CDR3 sequence is CASSPPPGRNYEQYF. In DNA, the CDR3 is TGTGCCAGCAGCCCTCCCCCTGGGCGAAACTACGAGCAGTACTTC. This chain joins TRBV7-2 and TRBJ2-7; D is unclear. V lost 5 bases to trimming and J lost 3 bases, with 17 bases between them. CDR1 SGHTA and CDR2 FQGNSA come from the germline V gene. This CDR3 region has 15 residues. Variable domain in full (rest from reference TRBV7-2 and TRBJ2-7): GAGVSQSPSNKVTEKGKDVELRCDPISGHTALYWYRQSLGQGLEFLIYFQGNSAPDKSGLPSDRFSAERTGGSVSTLTIQRTQQEDSAVYLCASSPPPGRNYEQYFGPGTRLTVT.

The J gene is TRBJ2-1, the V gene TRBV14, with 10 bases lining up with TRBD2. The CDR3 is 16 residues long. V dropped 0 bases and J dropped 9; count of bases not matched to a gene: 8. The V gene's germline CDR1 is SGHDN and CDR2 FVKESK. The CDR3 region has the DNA TGTGCCAGCAGCCAAGATGGCAGCGGGAGGGCTTTTGAGCAGTTCTTC. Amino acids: CASSQDGSGRAFEQFF. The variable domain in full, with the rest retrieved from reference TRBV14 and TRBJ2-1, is EAGVTQFPSHSVIEKGQTVTLRCDPISGHDNLYWYRRVMGKEIKFLLHFVKESKQDESGMPNNRFLAERTGGTYSTLKVQPAELEDSGVYFCASSQDGSGRAFEQFFGPGTRLTVL.

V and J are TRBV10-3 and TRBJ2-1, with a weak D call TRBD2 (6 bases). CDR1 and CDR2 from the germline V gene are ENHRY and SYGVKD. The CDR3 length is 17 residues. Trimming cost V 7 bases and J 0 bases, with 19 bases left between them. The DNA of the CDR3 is TGTGCCATCATGTCGCGGGAACCCGAGAGCTCCTACAATGAGCAGTTCTTC. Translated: CAIMSREPESSYNEQFF.

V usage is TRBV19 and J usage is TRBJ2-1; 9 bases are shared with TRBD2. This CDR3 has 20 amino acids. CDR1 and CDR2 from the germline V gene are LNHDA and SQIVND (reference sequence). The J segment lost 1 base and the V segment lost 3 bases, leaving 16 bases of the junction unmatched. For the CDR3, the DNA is TGTGCCAGTAGTATTGGGGCGGCGGGAGGGTCGATTGGGTCCTACAATGAGCAGTTCTTC. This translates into CASSIGAAGGSIGSYNEQFF.

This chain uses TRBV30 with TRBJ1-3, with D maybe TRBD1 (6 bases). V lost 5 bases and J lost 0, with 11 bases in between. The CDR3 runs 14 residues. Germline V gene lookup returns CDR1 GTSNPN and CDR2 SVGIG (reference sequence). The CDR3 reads CAWDPQGSGNTIYF. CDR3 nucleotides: TGTGCCTGGGACCCACAGGGCTCTGGAAACACCATATATTTT.

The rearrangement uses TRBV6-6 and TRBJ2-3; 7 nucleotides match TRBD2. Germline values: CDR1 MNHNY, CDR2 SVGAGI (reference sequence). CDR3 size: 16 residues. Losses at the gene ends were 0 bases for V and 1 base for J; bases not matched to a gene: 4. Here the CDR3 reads CASSYSIREGTDTQYF. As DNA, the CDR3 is TGTGCCAGCAGTTACTCGATACGGGAGGGCACAGATACGCAGTATTTT.

CDR3 protein: CASSVGQRTSYGYTF. CDR3 sequence (DNA): TGTGCCAGCAGCGTAGGCCAACGGACTAGCTATGGCTACACCTTC. The chain joins TRBV9 to TRBJ1-2; D is unclear. CDR1 and CDR2 (germline): SGDLS, YYNGEE. Trimming took off 0 bases at V and 4 bases at J, with 13 bases between the two ends. The CDR3 consists of 15 residues.

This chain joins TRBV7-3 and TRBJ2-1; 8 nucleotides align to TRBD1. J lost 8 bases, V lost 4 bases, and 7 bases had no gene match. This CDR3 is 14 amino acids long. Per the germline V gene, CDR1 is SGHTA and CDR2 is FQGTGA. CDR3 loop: CASSSSTGDHEQFF. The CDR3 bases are TGTGCCAGCAGCTCCTCGACAGGGGATCATGAGCAGTTCTTC.

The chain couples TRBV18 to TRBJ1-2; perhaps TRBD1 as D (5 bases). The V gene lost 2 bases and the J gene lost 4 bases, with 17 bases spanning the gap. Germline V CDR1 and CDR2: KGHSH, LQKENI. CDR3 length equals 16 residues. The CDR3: CASSPSAGPYGYGYTF. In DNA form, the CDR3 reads TGTGCCAGCTCACCATCGGCAGGGCCCTACGGCTATGGCTACACCTTC.

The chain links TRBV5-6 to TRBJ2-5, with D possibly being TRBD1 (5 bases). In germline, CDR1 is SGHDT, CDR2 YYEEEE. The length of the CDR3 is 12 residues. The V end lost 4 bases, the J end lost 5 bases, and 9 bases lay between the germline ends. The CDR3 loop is CASSRQGETQYF. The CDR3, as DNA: TGTGCCAGCAGCCGGCAGGGTGAGACCCAGTACTTC. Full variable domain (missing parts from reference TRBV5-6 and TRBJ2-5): DAGVTQSPTHLIKTRGQQVTLRCSPKSGHDTVSWYQQALGQGPQFIFQYYEEEERQRGNFPDRFSGHQFPNYSSELNVNALLLGDSALYLCASSRQGETQYFGPGTRLLVL.

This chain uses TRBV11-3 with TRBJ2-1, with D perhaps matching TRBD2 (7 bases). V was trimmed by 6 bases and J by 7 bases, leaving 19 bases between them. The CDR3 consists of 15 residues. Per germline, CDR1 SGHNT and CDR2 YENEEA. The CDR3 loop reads CASSRRGGGPNEQFF. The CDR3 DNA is TGTGCCAGCAGTCGGAGGGGGGGAGGGCCGAATGAGCAGTTCTTC.

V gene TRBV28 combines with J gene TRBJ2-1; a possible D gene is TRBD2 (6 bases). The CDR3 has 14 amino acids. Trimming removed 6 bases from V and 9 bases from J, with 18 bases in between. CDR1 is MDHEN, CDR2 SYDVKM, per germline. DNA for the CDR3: TGTGCCAGCAGGCTGGACTTCCCGGAGGGTGAGCAGTTCTTC. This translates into CASRLDFPEGEQFF.

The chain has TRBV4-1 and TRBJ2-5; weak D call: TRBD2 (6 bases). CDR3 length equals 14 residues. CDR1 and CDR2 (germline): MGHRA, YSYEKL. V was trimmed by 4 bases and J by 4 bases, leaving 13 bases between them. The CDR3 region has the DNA TGCGCCAGCAGCCGCGGAGGGCCTCGAGAGACCCAGTACTTC. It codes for CASSRGGPRETQYF.

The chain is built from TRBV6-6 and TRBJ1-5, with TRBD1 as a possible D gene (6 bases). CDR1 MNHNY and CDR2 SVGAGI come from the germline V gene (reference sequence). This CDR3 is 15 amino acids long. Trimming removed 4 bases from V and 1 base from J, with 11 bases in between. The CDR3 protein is CASSLDDRSNQPQHF. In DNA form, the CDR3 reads TGTGCCAGCAGTTTAGATGACAGGAGCAATCAGCCCCAGCATTTT.